This TCR beta chain was recovered during a study of CD8 T cells in Susac syndrome. Study-wide findings and caveats: The TCR sequencing and HLA analysis in the study involved a relatively small number of individuals, as the study acknowledged.

This CDR3 has 15 amino acids. Germline values: CDR1 LGHNA, CDR2 YNFKEQ. V was clipped by 0 bases and J by 4 bases; unmatched bases: 3. As to this clonotype: The antigen remains undetermined.

In blood CD8+ and CD4+ T cells, TCR beta underwent sequencing. TEMRA cells underwent FACS enrichment and CD8+ and CD4+ T cells underwent negative isolation. RNA in amounts of about 0.5 to 1 ug was reverse transcribed with random hexamers. TCRdb re-called the immunoSEQ multiplex PCR reads through MiXCR, storing one row per CDR3 protein. The repertoire holds some 120,000 distinct CDR3 sequences, with roughly 94% as singletons. The source material was CD4+ T cells from PBMCs. V is TRBV4-2 and J is TRBJ2-1, with 7 bases aligning to TRBD2. The clonotype comes from a human donor with multiple sclerosis. The chain's CDR3 is CASSQDGRGYNEQFF. The CDR3 nucleotides read TGTGCCAGCAGCCAAGATGGGCGGGGGTACAATGAGCAGTTCTTC.